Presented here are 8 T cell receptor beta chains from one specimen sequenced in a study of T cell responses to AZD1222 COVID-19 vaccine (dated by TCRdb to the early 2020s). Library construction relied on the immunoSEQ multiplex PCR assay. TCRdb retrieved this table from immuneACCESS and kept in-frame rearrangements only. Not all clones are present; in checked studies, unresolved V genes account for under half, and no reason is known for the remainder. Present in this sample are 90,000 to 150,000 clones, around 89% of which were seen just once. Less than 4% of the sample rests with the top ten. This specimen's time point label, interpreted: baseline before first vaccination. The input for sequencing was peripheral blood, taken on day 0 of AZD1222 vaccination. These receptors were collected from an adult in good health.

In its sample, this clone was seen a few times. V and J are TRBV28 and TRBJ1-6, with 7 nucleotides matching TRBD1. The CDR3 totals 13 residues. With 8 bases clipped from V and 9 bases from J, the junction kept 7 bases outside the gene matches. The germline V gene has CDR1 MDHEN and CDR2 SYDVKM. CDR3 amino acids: CASGQVNISPLHF. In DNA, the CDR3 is TGTGCCAGCGGACAGGTCAACATTTCACCCCTCCACTTT.

The DNA for the CDR3 is TGTGCCAGCAGCCAAGCAGGGGGTAGGGATCTAAACTATGGCTACACCTTC. Its translation is CASSQAGGRDLNYGYTF. V and J are TRBV28 and TRBJ1-2, with 7 bases lining up with TRBD1. The CDR3 is 17 amino acids. Per germline, CDR1 MDHEN and CDR2 SYDVKM. J lost 2 bases, V lost 6 bases, and 15 bases had no gene match.

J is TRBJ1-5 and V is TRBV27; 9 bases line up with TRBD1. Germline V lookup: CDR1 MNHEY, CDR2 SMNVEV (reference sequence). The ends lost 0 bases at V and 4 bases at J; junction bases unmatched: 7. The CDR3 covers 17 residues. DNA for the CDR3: TGTGCCAGCAGTTTATCGAGGACAGGGGCGTTAAATCAGCCCCAGCATTTT. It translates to CASSLSRTGALNQPQHF.

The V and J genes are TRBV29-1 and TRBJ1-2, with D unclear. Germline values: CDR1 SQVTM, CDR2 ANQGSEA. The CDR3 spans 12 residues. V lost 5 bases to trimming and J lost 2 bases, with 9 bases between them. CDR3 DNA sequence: TGCAGCGTTCCCGGGTTGAACTATGGCTACACCTTC. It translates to CSVPGLNYGYTF.

The DNA of the CDR3 is TGTGCCAGCAGTGGATACGACAGGGTCGAGCAGTACTTC. Translation: CASSGYDRVEQYF. The chain links TRBV27 to TRBJ2-7; 7 bases agree with TRBD1. The CDR3 runs 13 residues. Trimming removed 5 bases from V and 6 bases from J; junction bases left unmatched: 7. CDR1 is MNHEY and CDR2 is SMNVEV in the germline V gene (reference sequence).

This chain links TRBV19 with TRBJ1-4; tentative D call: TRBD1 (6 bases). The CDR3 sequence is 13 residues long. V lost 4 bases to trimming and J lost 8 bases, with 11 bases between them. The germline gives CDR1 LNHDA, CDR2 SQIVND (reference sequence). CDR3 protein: CASSNQGREKLFF. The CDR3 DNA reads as TGTGCCAGTAGTAACCAGGGGAGGGAAAAACTGTTTTTT.

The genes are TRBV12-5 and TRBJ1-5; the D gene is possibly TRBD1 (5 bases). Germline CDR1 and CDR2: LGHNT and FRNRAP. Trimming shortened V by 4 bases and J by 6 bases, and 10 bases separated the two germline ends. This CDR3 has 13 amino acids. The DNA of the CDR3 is TGTGCTAGTGGTTACGGGGGTTTTCAGCCCCAGCATTTT. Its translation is CASGYGGFQPQHF.

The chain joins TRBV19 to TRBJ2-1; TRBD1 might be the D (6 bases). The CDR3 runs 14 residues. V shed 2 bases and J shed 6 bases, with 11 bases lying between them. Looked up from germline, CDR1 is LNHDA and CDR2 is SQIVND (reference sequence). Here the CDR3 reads CASSIQGSSNEQFF. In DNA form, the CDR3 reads TGTGCCAGTAGTATACAGGGGTCGTCCAATGAGCAGTTCTTC.